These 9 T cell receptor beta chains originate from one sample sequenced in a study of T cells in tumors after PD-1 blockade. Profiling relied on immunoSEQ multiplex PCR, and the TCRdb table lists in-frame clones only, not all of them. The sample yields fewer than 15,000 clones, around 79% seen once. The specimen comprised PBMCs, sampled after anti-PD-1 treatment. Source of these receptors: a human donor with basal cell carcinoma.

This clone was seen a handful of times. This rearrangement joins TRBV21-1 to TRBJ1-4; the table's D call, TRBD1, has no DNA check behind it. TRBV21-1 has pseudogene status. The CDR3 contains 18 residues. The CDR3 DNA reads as TGTGCCAGCAGCAGCCACGGGACAGCCGTTGATACTAATGAAAAACTGTTTTTT. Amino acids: CASSSHGTAVDTNEKLFF.

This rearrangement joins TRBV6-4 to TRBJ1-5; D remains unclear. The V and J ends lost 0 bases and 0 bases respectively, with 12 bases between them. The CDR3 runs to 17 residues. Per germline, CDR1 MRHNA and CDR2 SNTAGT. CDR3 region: CASSDSGAGYSNQPQHF. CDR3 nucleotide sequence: TGTGCCAGCAGTGACTCGGGAGCAGGCTATAGCAATCAGCCCCAGCATTTT.

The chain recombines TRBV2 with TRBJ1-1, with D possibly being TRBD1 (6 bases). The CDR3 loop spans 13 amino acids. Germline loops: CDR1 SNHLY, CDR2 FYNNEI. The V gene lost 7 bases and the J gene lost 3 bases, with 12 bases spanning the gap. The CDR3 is CASNLGADTEAFF. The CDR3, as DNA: TGTGCCAGCAATTTGGGGGCGGACACTGAAGCTTTCTTT. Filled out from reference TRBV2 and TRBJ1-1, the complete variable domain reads EPEVTQTPSHQVTQMGQEVILRCVPISNHLYFYWYRQILGQKVEFLVSFYNNEISEKSEIFDDQFSVERPDGSNFTLKIRSTKLEDSAMYFCASNLGADTEAFFGQGTRLTVV.

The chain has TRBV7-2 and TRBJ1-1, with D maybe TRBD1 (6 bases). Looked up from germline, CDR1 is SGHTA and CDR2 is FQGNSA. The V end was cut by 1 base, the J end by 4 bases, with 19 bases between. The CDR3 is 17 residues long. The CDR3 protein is CASSLGGGGGASTEAFF. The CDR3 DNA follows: TGTGCCAGCAGCTTAGGGGGCGGCGGGGGGGCTAGCACTGAAGCTTTCTTT.

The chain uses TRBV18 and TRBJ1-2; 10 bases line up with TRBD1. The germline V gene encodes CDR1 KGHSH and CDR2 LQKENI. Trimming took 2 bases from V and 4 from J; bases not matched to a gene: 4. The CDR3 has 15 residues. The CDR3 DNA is TGTGCCAGCTCACCAACCGGACAGGGGGTCTATGGCTACACCTTC. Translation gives CASSPTGQGVYGYTF.

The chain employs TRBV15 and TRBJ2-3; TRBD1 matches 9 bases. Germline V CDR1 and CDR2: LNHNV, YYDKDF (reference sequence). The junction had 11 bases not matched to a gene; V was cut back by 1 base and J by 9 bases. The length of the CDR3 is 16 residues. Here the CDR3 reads CATSRGTGTGKLTQYF. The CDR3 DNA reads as TGTGCCACCAGCAGAGGGACCGGGACAGGGAAATTGACGCAGTATTTT.

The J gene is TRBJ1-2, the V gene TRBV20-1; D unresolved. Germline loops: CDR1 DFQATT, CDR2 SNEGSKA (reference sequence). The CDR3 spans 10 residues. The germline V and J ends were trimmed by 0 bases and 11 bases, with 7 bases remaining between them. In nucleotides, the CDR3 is TGCAGTGCTAGAGATCTAGTGTACACCTTC. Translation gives CSARDLVYTF.

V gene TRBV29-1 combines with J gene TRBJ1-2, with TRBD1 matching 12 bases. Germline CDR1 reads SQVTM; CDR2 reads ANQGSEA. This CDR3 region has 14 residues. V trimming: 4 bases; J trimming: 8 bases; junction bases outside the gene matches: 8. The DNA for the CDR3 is TGCAGCGTTGCCCGGGACAGGGGGCTGGGGGGCTACACCTTC. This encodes CSVARDRGLGGYTF.

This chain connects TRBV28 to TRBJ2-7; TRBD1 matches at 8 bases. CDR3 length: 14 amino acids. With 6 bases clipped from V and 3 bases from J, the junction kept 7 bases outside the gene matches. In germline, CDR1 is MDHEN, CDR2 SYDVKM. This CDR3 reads CASRWTGNFYEQYF. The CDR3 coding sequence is TGTGCCAGCAGGTGGACAGGGAATTTCTACGAGCAGTACTTC.